The source of this TCR beta chain is a study of cytotoxic CD8 clonotypes in ibrutinib-treated CLL (dated by TCRdb to the early 2020s). Some background on the complete study: The cohort had about a dozen relapsed/refractory and about 15 treatment-naive patients; about 17 were IGHV unmutated. Response samples were taken after a median of approximately a year on treatment, ranging from roughly 6 to 36 months. Longitudinal samples were obtainable from about 30% of the 86 participants in the trial. All remission and progressive disease samples were collected while patients were still receiving ibrutinib. Cryopreserved peripheral blood mononuclear cells were collected at three points: before therapy, at response, and at either sustained remission or disease progression. On average, each sample yielded 255,043 productive templates and roughly 95,000 productive rearrangements. Partial responses were observed in about 25 patients and complete responses in 2; after a median follow-up of 68 months, remission was maintained in approximately 14 patients and progression was observed in roughly twelve. The study at large found these results: Sampling times were not matched between sustained-remission and progressing patients, and lymph node repertoires were not studied. Baseline clonality exceeded that of age-matched healthy donors and correlated strongly with circulating CD8+ T-cell counts. Public clonotypes were found to be uncommon and were observed to contract or remain stable during treatment; the increase in clonality was shown to reflect expansion of private clonotypes at ibrutinib response. Clonality increased at ibrutinib response, stayed stable in sustained remission, and fell back toward baseline at progression.

Only a few counts were recorded for this clone. It lacks a known antigen. No quality values exist for individual bases; no much larger clone is one base distant. Interpreted using the paper, the time point label stands for: roughly 12 months on ibrutinib. For TCR beta library preparation, roughly 2 micrograms of genomic DNA were isolated from cryopreserved PBMCs. Longitudinal blood samples from CLL patients on ibrutinib monotherapy were analyzed using high-throughput TCR beta sequencing. Patients were enrolled in a phase 2 open-label single-center ibrutinib monotherapy trial. V loses 0 bases, J loses 0 bases, and the germline ends lie 27 bases apart. Including the terminal cysteine and phenylalanine, the CDR3 comprises 22 residues. The retained sequence is limited to the CDR3, 66 bases, with the frame set at the first base. CDR1 MGHRA and CDR2 YSYEKL are derived from the germline V gene. On a MiSeq, deep resolution sequencing aimed for a depth between 1 in 1 million and 1 in 200,000 T cells, with each clonotype covered 10x on average. The immunoSEQ hsTCRB Kit was used to generate TCR beta libraries. The paper's data handling went like this. Data were analyzed with ImmunoSEQ Data Assistant and ImmunoSEQ Analyzer, with V, D and J genes assigned per IMGT definitions. Clonality, with values ranging from 0 to 1, was calculated as one minus the normalized Shannon entropy of productive rearrangement frequencies. Only overrepresented clonotypes making up at least 0.05% of each patient's repertoire were included in the public clonotype analysis. Repertoires from about a dozen age-matched healthy donors in immuneACCESS were used as clonality controls. TCRdb limited this immuneACCESS table to in-frame rearrangements with V and J called. A share of clones is missing; checked studies link under half to unresolved V genes, and the rest is unexplained. D and trimming come from the DNA, and the V and J calls and clone size come from that table. The sample data list about 140,000 clones, and about 80% of these were observed just once. About 27% of the sample rests with the top ten.

Recombination connected TRBV4-1 to TRBJ2-4; possibly the D gene is TRBD2, per 6 matching bases. This sequence originates from a human donor with chronic lymphocytic leukemia. Source: PBMCs, taken after 12 months of ibrutinib treatment. CDR3 region: CASSQDGVRDRATNLAKNIQYF. The nucleotides read TGCGCCAGCAGCCAAGATGGGGTGCGGGACCGGGCCACTAACCTAGCCAAAAACATTCAGTACTTC.